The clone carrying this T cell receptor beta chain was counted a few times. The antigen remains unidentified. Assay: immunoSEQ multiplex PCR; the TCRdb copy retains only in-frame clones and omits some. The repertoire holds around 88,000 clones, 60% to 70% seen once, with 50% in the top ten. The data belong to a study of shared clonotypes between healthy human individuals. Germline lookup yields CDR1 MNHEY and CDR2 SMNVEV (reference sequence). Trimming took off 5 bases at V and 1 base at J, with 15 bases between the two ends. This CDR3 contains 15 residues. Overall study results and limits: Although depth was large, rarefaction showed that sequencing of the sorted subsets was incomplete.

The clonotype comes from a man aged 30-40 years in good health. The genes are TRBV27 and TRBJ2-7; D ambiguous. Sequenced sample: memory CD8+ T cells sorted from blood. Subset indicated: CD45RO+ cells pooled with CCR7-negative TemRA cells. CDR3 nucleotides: TGTGCCAGCAGTCCCAATCCAGGTGGATCCTACGAGCAGTACTTC. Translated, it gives CASSPNPGGSYEQYF.